This T cell receptor beta chain comes out of a study of human T cells and chemical hapten exposure (dated by TCRdb to the early 2020s). Concerning the study at large: For sensitization, 2% DPC in acetone was applied to a 2 cm by 2 cm area of upper inner arm skin. Roughly 30 alopecia patients gave blood for TCR sequencing at one to four time points (pre-sensitization, 2, 6 and 24 weeks). Patch testing was performed on the upper back with Finn chambers containing 0.01% DPC, and the patch tests were scored after 6 days according to International Contact Dermatitis Research Group standards. Libraries were pooled for sequencing, and per-sample TCR yields varied mainly because of small differences in library volumes within the pool. The study tracked peripheral blood TCR repertoire changes in vivo during primary and secondary sensitization to the hapten diphenylcyclopropenone (DPC) in alopecia patients. Throughout the study period of 20 to 30 weeks, patients also received therapeutic DPC doses to the scalp every week. The patient cohort, mostly female, included alopecia areata with under or over 50% scalp involvement, alopecia totalis and alopecia universalis. Blood samples were taken from patients before sensitization (week 0) and then at 2, 6 and about 24 weeks after DPC sensitization. Overall results and qualifications from the work: The number of TCRs above 1 in 1000 frequency did not change with DPC sensitization; there was no evidence of global repertoire structure alterations. Because every patient had alopecia, a presumed autoimmune disease, the patients' immune response might differ from that of healthy individuals. Compared with pre-sensitization or healthy control sets, expanded TCRs formed significantly more large CDR3 similarity clusters, which is consistent with antigen-driven responses. A positive correlation was found between the number of PT1 expanded TCRs and patch test score, with significance reached at thresholds 8, 16 and 32 but not 4. After repeated subsampling, changes were observed in the strength of the expansion versus patch-test correlation and in the threshold at which the correlation became significant.

Reading from cysteine to phenylalanine, the CDR3 counts 17 amino acids. This entry keeps only the CDR3 DNA: 51 bases, framed from base 1. Reading the germline V gene gives CDR1 SGDLS and CDR2 YYNGEE. Trimmed from V: 2 bases; trimmed from J: 7 bases; junction bases lacking a gene match: 13. Notes on this clonotype: The specificity of this receptor is unknown. Per-base quality was not reported, and no clone a single base away is much larger than it.

Libraries were constructed by RACE. TCRdb lists the instrument as NextSeq 500. Library preparation attached unique molecular identifiers to individual cDNA molecules for quantitative, reproducible TCR counting. From each blood RNA sample, both TCR alpha and TCR beta chains were sequenced. The authors' analysis ran thus. The median number of TCRs per sample was 85,000 to 100,000, ranging from 23,224 to 690,600. V, J and CDR3 annotation of the TCR reads was carried out using the Decombinator software suite. Every sample was subsampled to the same number of TCRs (28,000) for the PS versus PT1 abundance plots. Expanded TCRs were defined as absent before sensitization and observed at least eight times at the 2-week time point. TCRdb reprocessed the public reads (quality trimming at Q25 with fastp, clone calling with MiXCR) and kept in-frame beta chains. Every entry covers one CDR3 protein and lists the most common genes and DNA from its rows. The V and J calls reflect TCRdb's pipeline rather than the authors' work. The sample table holds over 150,000 distinct CDR3 sequences, of which roughly 26% were seen once. The top ten clones comprise around 2.3% of the sample.

Sample time point, as interpreted from the label and publication: patch test 3, about 24 weeks after DPC sensitization. The treatment or condition label corresponds to: therapeutic diphenylcyclopropenone sensitization with weekly scalp DPC. At every patch-test visit, the blood draw took place before the patch test was put on. Patients were considered eligible if aged 18 to 70, diagnosed with alopecia and deemed suitable for DPC therapy, and patients were excluded if pregnant. Total RNA was extracted from unfractionated whole blood that had been collected in Tempus Blood RNA tubes. Sequencing used whole blood, obtained in connection with sensitization to the hapten diphenylcyclopropenone (DPC). The chain is made from TRBV9 and TRBJ2-1; 9 middle bases align to TRBD1. The TCR sequence derives from a young woman with alopecia areata. Some clones in this sample may be carry-over from other donors' samples. The CDR3 loop reads CASSVSSSGTGINEQFF. Read as DNA, the sequence is TGTGCCAGCAGCGTGTCTTCATCCGGGACAGGGATTAATGAGCAGTTCTTC.